The sample holds many counts of the clone carrying this T cell receptor beta chain. Its antigen is undetermined. TCRdb independently ran MiXCR on the 5' RACE reads; one entry per CDR3 protein. Of tens of thousands of distinct CDR3 sequences in the sample, 7.7% were seen once. The record originates from a study of T cells after yellow fever vaccination. The germline CDR1 and CDR2 sequences are LGHNA and YSLEER. V lost 1 base to trimming and J lost 6 bases, with 22 bases between them. The CDR3 is 17 residues long. Study-level findings and limits: Repertoires obtained by FACS sorting could include abundant clonotypes that entered as contaminants from the bulk population. Some clonotypes, a small share, were shared between CD4 and CD8 compartments. Weaker, the secondary response peaked sooner, at day 5 versus 15. After the booster, approximately 96% of CD4 and more than 75% of CD8 primary-response clones were re-detected.

The V call is TRBV4-3, the J call TRBJ2-7, with a possible D match to TRBD2 (5 bases). The sample consisted of CD8+ T cells sorted from PBMCs, taken on the day of the yellow fever booster vaccination. This receptor was identified in a man younger than 45 who received the YFV17D yellow fever vaccine. The CDR3 DNA reads as TGCGCCAGCAGCCAAGGGGTCCGAGGAGGCCCTCCTTTCGAGCAGTACTTC. Translating it yields CASSQGVRGGPPFEQYF.